The 7 T cell receptor beta chains below all came from one sample that was sequenced in a study of cytomegalovirus exposure and HLA in healthy donors (dated by TCRdb to about 2017). To prepare the library, the immunoSEQ multiplex PCR assay was applied. The table was pulled from immuneACCESS by TCRdb, which kept in-frame rearrangements only. Such tables lose some clones; where checked, under half of the loss comes from unresolved V genes, and the rest has no known cause. This sample holds 110,000 to 150,000 clones; about 94% were observed only once. 1.8% of the sample belongs to the ten largest clones. Sequenced: PBMCs. The receptors derive from a man younger than 35 in good health and CMV-seropositive.

The chain employs TRBV5-1 and TRBJ1-6, with 8 bases that match TRBD1. The CDR3 is 14 amino acids. J gave up 7 bases and V 2 bases, and 2 bases lay outside the gene matches. Germline V CDR1 and CDR2: SGHRS, YFSETQ. CDR3 bases: TGCGCCAGCAGCTTACAGGGGGGCAATTCACCCCTCCACTTT. Amino acid sequence: CASSLQGGNSPLHF.

The chain recombines TRBV6-1 with TRBJ1-1, with a tentative D call TRBD1 (5 bases). Germline V CDR1 and CDR2: MNHNS, SASEGT. The CDR3 consists of 16 residues. V shed 3 bases and J shed 1 base, with 15 bases lying between them. The CDR3 DNA reads TGTGCCAGCAGTGATTTTGATCCCCAGGGGAACACTGAAGCTTTCTTT. Protein sequence: CASSDFDPQGNTEAFF.

Turning to this clone: Different DNA sequences within this sample yield the same CDR3. The chain carries TRBV5-8 and TRBJ2-1; possible D gene TRBD2, 5 bases. This CDR3 region has 15 residues. Germline V lookup: CDR1 SGHTS, CDR2 YDEGEE. V lost 0 bases, J lost 2 bases, and 9 bases lay in between. This CDR3 reads CASSLGTGAYNEQFF. The CDR3 coding sequence is TGTGCCAGCAGCTTGGGGACCGGGGCCTACAATGAGCAGTTCTTC.

V is TRBV9 and J is TRBJ1-5, with a weak D call TRBD1 (5 bases). CDR1 and CDR2 from the germline V gene are SGDLS and YYNGEE. Trimming pared 0 bases from V and 4 bases from J, leaving 8 bases between. This CDR3 is 14 amino acids long. The CDR3 loop reads CASSVAGMNQPQHF. The CDR3 nucleotides are TGTGCCAGCAGCGTAGCAGGGATGAATCAGCCCCAGCATTTT.

This chain uses TRBV7-9 with TRBJ2-2, with TRBD2 identical over 10 bases. Germline V gene data show CDR1 as SEHNR and CDR2 as FQNEAQ (reference sequence). This CDR3 has 15 residues. Trimming at V came to 4 bases and at J to 4 bases, leaving 3 bases not matched to a gene. CDR3 region: CASSSQREGTGELFF. In DNA, the CDR3 is TGTGCCAGCAGCTCACAGCGGGAGGGCACCGGGGAGCTGTTTTTT.

V is TRBV7-6 and J is TRBJ2-3; 11 nucleotides align to TRBD2. The CDR3 totals 15 residues. With 5 bases clipped from V and 3 bases from J, the junction kept 4 bases outside the gene matches. The V gene's germline CDR1 is SGHVS and CDR2 FNYEAQ. As DNA, the CDR3 is TGTGCCAGCAGCATTAGCGGGAGGGCTACAGATACGCAGTATTTT. Amino acid sequence: CASSISGRATDTQYF.

The V gene is TRBV27, the J gene TRBJ1-2; possibly TRBD1 for D (6 bases). The CDR3 totals 15 residues. The germline V and J ends were trimmed by 6 bases and 5 bases, with 19 bases remaining between them. The germline V gene has CDR1 MNHEY and CDR2 SMNVEV (reference sequence). The CDR3 reads CASSPSFRGYYGYTF. For the CDR3, the DNA is TGTGCCAGCAGCCCCTCCTTCAGGGGATATTATGGCTACACCTTC.